This passage covers 7 T cell receptor beta chains from one sample sequenced in a study of T cells expressing NK-cell markers. TCRdb reanalyzed the 5' RACE reads, giving one entry per CDR3 protein sequence and no DNA. Its table lists roughly 180,000 distinct CDR3 sequences. Sequenced: blood T cells: a sorted CD56 or NKG2C T cell subset, CD4+ or CD8+ T cells, or bulk PBMC T cells (not recorded which). The receptors were sampled from a woman between 18 and 69 years old in good health.

CDR3 region: CASSPPGLAGSRTQYF. The chain carries TRBV7-9 and TRBJ2-5; the TRBD2 assignment by TCRdb is unverifiable without DNA. From germline, CDR1 is SEHNR and CDR2 FQNEAQ (reference sequence). CDR3 length: 16 amino acids.

This chain links TRBV25-1 with TRBJ2-1; TCRdb's D call of TRBD2 is untestable without DNA. Germline CDR1 reads MGHDK; CDR2 reads SYGVNS. The CDR3 sequence is 16 residues long. The CDR3 reads CASSGTRDSKYNEQFF. Supplemented by reference TRBV25-1 and TRBJ2-1, the full variable domain reads EADIYQTPRYLVIGTGKKITLECSQTMGHDKMYWYQQDPGMELHLIHYSYGVNSTEKGDLSSESTVSRIRTEHFPLTLESARPSHTSQYLCASSGTRDSKYNEQFFGPGTRLTVL.

The V and J genes are TRBV20-1 and TRBJ2-3. The CDR3 loop spans 15 amino acids. The germline V gene has CDR1 DFQATT and CDR2 SNEGSKA (reference sequence). CDR3 residues: CSARDRVVSTDTQYF.

The chain employs TRBV27 and TRBJ1-1. Germline CDR1 MNHEY, CDR2 SMNVEV (reference sequence). This CDR3 contains 13 residues. The chain's CDR3 is CASSLRQNTEAFF.

V gene TRBV6-5 combines with J gene TRBJ2-7; the D call of TRBD2 rests on TCRdb alone, since no DNA is present to check it. CDR3 length: 15 residues. In germline, CDR1 is MNHEY, CDR2 SVGAGI. CDR3: CASSSSGTSGYEQYF.

This chain's CDR3 is CASSLTSGHRDTQYF. The V gene is TRBV9, the J gene TRBJ2-3. Germline loops: CDR1 SGDLS, CDR2 YYNGEE. This CDR3 comprises 15 residues.

The chain uses TRBV29-1 and TRBJ2-7. This CDR3 comprises 12 residues. Germline V gives CDR1 SQVTM, CDR2 ANQGSEA. The CDR3 region is CSIGQGPYEQYF.